The clone carrying this T cell receptor beta chain was seen at least ten times. The antigen is not known. This sample is drawn from a study of T cells in Graves' hyperthyroidism and ophthalmopathy. Amplification targeted TCR beta CDR3 regions from RNA transcripts. When the TCR CDR3 underwent first-round RT-PCR, the HTBI primer set was used. One entry per CDR3 protein results from TCRdb running MiXCR on the multiplex PCR reads. Altogether fewer than 350,000 distinct CDR3 sequences are present, around 20% being singletons, with the ten largest covering over 45%. V was pared by 0 bases and J by 2 bases, with 6 bases of the junction left unmatched. The CDR3 extends over 16 amino acids. Germline V gives CDR1 MNHEY, CDR2 SVGEGT. Study-wide points: Classification by a 13 V-J model distinguished ophthalmopathy from stable hyperthyroidism. Among clonotypes expanded in thyroid above 0.001, most were also found in blood. Model predictions of ophthalmopathy came a median approximately seven months before onset.

Uncontrolled infection, other autoimmune disease, pregnancy or lactation barred patients from enrollment. The receptor was isolated from a woman aged 45 to 65 with Graves' hyperthyroidism. Sample: blood. The chain carries TRBV6-2 or TRBV6-3 and TRBJ2-5, with 7 nucleotides matching TRBD1. DNA for the CDR3: TGTGCCAGCAGTTACTCAGGGGGCAGGGGACAAGAGACCCAGTACTTC. Protein: CASSYSGGRGQETQYF.